This T cell receptor beta chain was identified during a study of Ad26.COV2.S vaccination and SARS-CoV-2 variants. Across the whole study: Donor had been placed in the Ad26.COV2.S arm of the COV1001 trial. Donor got 5x10^10 or 1x10^11 viral particles of Ad26.COV2.S.

Using immunoSEQ multiplex PCR, the repertoire was profiled, and TCRdb retains in-frame clones only, with some absent. In the table there are around 450,000 clones, roughly 90% of which are singletons. Findings of the study overall: Reports say spike-specific CD8+ and CD4+ T cell responses covered substantial breadth after vaccination.

Documented treatment: around 19 received Ad26.COV2.S at low or high dose, single or two shots; roughly five received placebo; per-sample allocation not given. Day 63 following the first vaccine or placebo injection was when the samples were taken. An adult of 18-55 years in Boston served as donor. The length of the CDR3 is 16 residues. Trimming shortened V by 3 bases and J by 3 bases, and 14 bases separated the two germline ends. Germline V gene data show CDR1 as LGHDT and CDR2 as YNNKEL (reference sequence). Notes on this clone: What it binds is unknown.

This specimen consisted of peripheral blood, obtained in a trial of Ad26.COV2.S vaccine versus placebo. This chain links TRBV3-1 (or the pseudogene TRBV3-2) with TRBJ2-2; D is perhaps TRBD1 (5 bases). The TCR sequence derives from a person between 18 and 60 years old who received the Ad26.COV2.S COVID-19 vaccine or a placebo. The CDR3, as DNA: TGTGCCAGCAGCCACCGTGGGGCTCGGGACACCGGGGAGCTGTTTTTT. Translating gives CASSHRGARDTGELFF.